This is a list of T cell receptor beta chains from one sample in a study of regulatory T cells in long-lasting Graves disease. TCRdb reprocessed the multiplex PCR reads with MiXCR, giving one entry per CDR3 protein. The sample has hundreds of thousands of distinct CDR3 sequences, roughly 15% seen once; the top ten hold about 20%. Sequences were derived from peripheral blood mononuclear cells (PBMCs), sampled at new diagnosis, from a patient treated with antithyroid drugs. The receptors here all came from a female donor with Graves disease. Both conserved end residues are part of each CDR3. Fields, in order: J gene, D gene, V gene, clone size, CDR3 DNA, CDR3 protein. A D gene is named only where the DNA matches it firmly. Rows may omit the clone size; those that give it use once, few, many or a size class.

J gene: TRBJ2-7; D gene: TRBD1; V gene: TRBV12-3/TRBV12-4; clone size: many; CDR3 DNA: TGTGCCAGCAGTCCCACGGGACAGGGGAACTACGAGCAGTACTTC; CDR3 protein: CASSPTGQGNYEQYF
J gene: TRBJ2-1; D gene: TRBD2; V gene: TRBV30; clone size: many; CDR3 DNA: TGTGCCTGGAGTGTATCTAGCGGCCTCTACAATGAGCAGTTCTTC; CDR3 protein: CAWSVSSGLYNEQFF
J gene: TRBJ2-1; D gene: TRBD2; V gene: TRBV20-1; clone size: .; CDR3 DNA: TGCAGTGCTAGAGATCTAGCGGGGGGGACCTTATACAATGAGCAGTTCTTC; CDR3 protein: CSARDLAGGTLYNEQFF
J gene: TRBJ2-7; D gene: TRBD1; V gene: TRBV27; clone size: many; CDR3 DNA: TGTGCCAGCAGTTCCCGGGACAGGGGATACGAGCAGTACTTC; CDR3 protein: CASSSRDRGYEQYF
J gene: TRBJ2-7; D gene: .; V gene: TRBV4-3; clone size: .; CDR3 DNA: TGCGCCAGCAGCTCCCGGGACGGGGCCTACGAGCAGTACTTC; CDR3 protein: CASSSRDGAYEQYF
J gene: TRBJ2-3; D gene: TRBD2; V gene: TRBV14; clone size: few; CDR3 DNA: TGTGCCAGCAGCCAAGGTACGGGAGGATGGGCAGATACGCAGTATTTT; CDR3 protein: CASSQGTGGWADTQYF
J gene: TRBJ2-5; D gene: .; V gene: TRBV11-2; clone size: .; CDR3 DNA: TGTGCCAGCAGCTTAGGGGGGCAGGGGAGCGAAGAGACCCAGTACTTC; CDR3 protein: CASSLGGQGSEETQYF
J gene: TRBJ2-3; D gene: TRBD2; V gene: TRBV29-1; clone size: many; CDR3 DNA: TGCAGCGGAAAACTAGCGGGAAACACAGATACGCAGTATTTT; CDR3 protein: CSGKLAGNTDTQYF
J gene: TRBJ2-1; D gene: .; V gene: TRBV12-3/TRBV12-4; clone size: many; CDR3 DNA: TGTGCCAGCAGTTTAACCAGAGAAGACAATGAGCAGTTCTTC; CDR3 protein: CASSLTREDNEQFF
J gene: TRBJ2-7; D gene: .; V gene: TRBV20-1; clone size: few; CDR3 DNA: TGCAGTGCTCGCGCTACTTGCGGTAACACCTACGAGCAGTACTTC; CDR3 protein: CSARATCGNTYEQYF
J gene: TRBJ1-1; D gene: .; V gene: TRBV6-1; clone size: many; CDR3 DNA: TGTGCCAGCACCCCGGCGGACAGAGCACTAGGGAACACTGAAGCTTTCTTT; CDR3 protein: CASTPADRALGNTEAFF
J gene: TRBJ2-2; D gene: .; V gene: TRBV10-3; clone size: many; CDR3 DNA: TGTGCCATCAGTGAGTCGGTGGAAGGTGGGCTGTTTTTT; CDR3 protein: CAISESVEGGLFF
J gene: TRBJ1-1; D gene: .; V gene: TRBV20-1; clone size: many; CDR3 DNA: TGCAGTGCTAGAGACCGACCCGTTGTTGGATGGAACACTGAAGCTTTCTTT; CDR3 protein: CSARDRPVVGWNTEAFF
J gene: TRBJ2-2; D gene: TRBD1; V gene: TRBV7-3; clone size: .; CDR3 DNA: TGTGCCAGCAGCCTCCGAGACAGGGGGCTCACCGGGGAGCTGTTTTTT; CDR3 protein: CASSLRDRGLTGELFF
J gene: TRBJ1-6; D gene: .; V gene: TRBV12-5; clone size: many; CDR3 DNA: TGTGCTAGTGGTTCTTGGGACGGCTTTAATTCACCCCTCCACTTT; CDR3 protein: CASGSWDGFNSPLHF
J gene: TRBJ2-1; D gene: TRBD2; V gene: TRBV29-1; clone size: many; CDR3 DNA: TGCAGCGCCGTGCCTAGCGGGAGGGAAAGTTACAATGAGCAGTTCTTC; CDR3 protein: CSAVPSGRESYNEQFF
J gene: TRBJ2-4; D gene: .; V gene: TRBV7-8; clone size: few; CDR3 DNA: TGTGCCAGCAGCTTATTCGGGGAGGAGGAGAGGGCCAAAAACATTCAGTACTTC; CDR3 protein: CASSLFGEEERAKNIQYF